This is a list of T cell receptor beta chains from one sample in a study of shared clonotypes between healthy human individuals. Sequencing used immunoSEQ multiplex PCR; TCRdb keeps in-frame clones, though not all of them. The sample carries about 700,000 clones, roughly 70% recorded once. Sequenced: memory CD4+ T cells sorted from blood. The receptors were gathered from a woman aged 30 to 39 in good health. Each CDR3 is given with its conserved first and last residue. A D gene is named only where the DNA matches it firmly. Clone size, where shown, is once, few, many, or a class for clones that have expanded.

TRBJ2-7	TRBD1	TRBV28	.	TGTGCCAGCAGTACTACAGGGGTCCCCCCCTACGAGCAGTACTTC	CASSTTGVPPYEQYF
TRBJ2-3	.	TRBV27	.	TGTGCCAGCAGTTTATGGGGCACAGATACGCAGTATTTT	CASSLWGTDTQYF
TRBJ1-1	TRBD1	TRBV19	.	TGTGCCAGTAGTATAGGGACAGGACCCACTGAAGCTTTCTTT	CASSIGTGPTEAFF
TRBJ2-1	.	TRBV21-1	once	TGTGCCAGCAGCCCGGGAGCCTACAATGAGCAGTTCTTC	CASSPGAYNEQFF
TRBJ2-3	TRBD1	TRBV5-1	.	TGCGCCAGCAGCTCCGGACAGGCGAACACAGATACGCAGTATTTT	CASSSGQANTDTQYF
TRBJ1-2	.	TRBV28	.	TGTGCCAGCAGTTTCGGGGTTGTCTATGGCTACACCTTC	CASSFGVVYGYTF
TRBJ2-7	.	TRBV6-1	few	TGTGCCAGCAGTGTATTTCCGGGATCCTACGAGCAGTACTTC	CASSVFPGSYEQYF
TRBJ2-7	TRBD1	TRBV28	.	TGTGCCAGCAGGACCCTTGGGACAGTAAAGTTCTACGAGCAGTACTTC	CASRTLGTVKFYEQYF
TRBJ2-2	.	TRBV7-3	few	TGTGCCAGCAGCTCATCCTCAGGGGCCGGGGAGCTGTTTTTT	CASSSSSGAGELFF
TRBJ1-2	.	TRBV19	.	TGTGCCAGTAGTATCGACAGCGTGGGTTCCGGCTACACCTTC	CASSIDSVGSGYTF
TRBJ2-7	.	TRBV19	.	TGTGCCAGTGGGTCCTTGAGGGAGCAGTACTTC	CASGSLREQYF
TRBJ2-7	TRBD2	TRBV28	.	TGTGCCAGCAGTCCAGCGGGGCCTACCTACGAGCAGTACTTC	CASSPAGPTYEQYF
TRBJ2-3	.	TRBV12-5	.	TGTGCTAGTGGTTTGGGTGGGGCAGATACGCAGTATTTT	CASGLGGADTQYF
TRBJ2-1	TRBD2	TRBV19	once	TGTGCCAGTAGTATCGGACTAGCGGTCTACAATGAGCAGTTCTTC	CASSIGLAVYNEQFF
TRBJ2-1	.	TRBV5-4	.	TGTGCCAGCAGCGCGGCTAGCTACAATGAGCAGTTCTTC	CASSAASYNEQFF
TRBJ2-5	.	TRBV2	once	TGTGCCAGCAGTGCAAGAGGGTGGGAGACCCAGTACTTC	CASSARGWETQYF
TRBJ1-1	.	TRBV29-1	.	TGCAGCGTTTCCAGAAGGGGGGGAATGAACACTGAAGCTTTCTTT	CSVSRRGGMNTEAFF
TRBJ2-3	TRBD2	TRBV4-2	.	TGTGCCAGCAGCCAAGATATAGGACTAGCGGGAGTTGATACGCAGTATTTT	CASSQDIGLAGVDTQYF
TRBJ2-7	.	TRBV28	many	TGTGCCAGCAGTTCCCTGGTACGCTCCTACGAGCAGTACTTC	CASSSLVRSYEQYF
TRBJ2-7	TRBD1	TRBV6-1	.	TGTGCCAGCAGGACAGGGGGGGCCTACGAGCAGTACTTC	CASRTGGAYEQYF
TRBJ1-2	TRBD1	TRBV7-9	.	TGTGCCAGCAGTTACGCCGCGGGACAGCGTCTTGGCTACACCTTC	CASSYAAGQRLGYTF
TRBJ2-3	.	TRBV5-4	few	TGTGCCAGCAGCTTCCCAGGGCGCGTGGATACGCAGTATTTT	CASSFPGRVDTQYF
TRBJ2-1	TRBD1	TRBV5-1	.	TGCGCCTCCGACAGGGGGAATTACAATGAGCAGTTCTTC	CASDRGNYNEQFF
TRBJ1-3	TRBD1	TRBV7-2	.	TGTGCCAGCAGCCGACAGGGTCCGGGAAACACCATATATTTT	CASSRQGPGNTIYF
TRBJ1-1	TRBD1	TRBV5-1	.	TGCGCCAGCAGCTCCGGGACAGGGAACACTGAAGCTTTCTTT	CASSSGTGNTEAFF
TRBJ2-5	TRBD2	TRBV2	many	TGTGCCAGCAGTGAAGCCTCGGGACTAGCTATCCAAGAGACCCAGTACTTC	CASSEASGLAIQETQYF
TRBJ2-1	.	TRBV9	.	TGTGCCAGCAGCGTATTTACTTACCCCTACAATGAGCAGTTCTTC	CASSVFTYPYNEQFF
TRBJ2-5	.	TRBV28	.	TGTGCCAGCAGTTTACGGGCCCAAGAGACCCAGTACTTC	CASSLRAQETQYF
TRBJ2-1	TRBD2	TRBV28	.	TGTGCCAGCAGCACTCCGGGACTAGCGGCCCCCTACAATGAGCAGTTCTTC	CASSTPGLAAPYNEQFF
TRBJ1-1	.	TRBV28	.	TGTGCCAGCAGCTATCATTATCGGGTCAGAAACACTGAAGCTTTCTTT	CASSYHYRVRNTEAFF
TRBJ2-2	.	TRBV5-5	.	TGTGCCAGCAGCCGCAGTGGTCCGGAGAGTGGGGAGCTGTTTTTT	CASSRSGPESGELFF
TRBJ2-2	TRBD2	TRBV10-3	.	TGTGCCATCCAGGCTAGCGGGACTCAAACCGGGGAGCTGTTTTTT	CAIQASGTQTGELFF
TRBJ1-5	.	TRBV5-4	.	TGTGCCAGCAGCTTGGGCACGACCGGGCAGCCCCAGCATTTT	CASSLGTTGQPQHF
TRBJ2-3	.	TRBV18	few	TGTGCCAGCTCACCACAGGTGGTTATTTCCGCCTACACAGATACGCAGTATTTT	CASSPQVVISAYTDTQYF
TRBJ2-2	.	TRBV7-2	.	TGTGCCAGCAGCTTATTCGGAGGGACCGGGGAGCTGTTTTTT	CASSLFGGTGELFF
TRBJ2-3	.	TRBV11-2	.	TGTGCCAGCAGCTTTTATCATATGGGCGGAAACACAGATACGCAGTATTTT	CASSFYHMGGNTDTQYF
TRBJ1-2	.	TRBV28	.	TGTGCCAGCAGTTTAGGGGGGGGCCAGTATGGCTACACCTTC	CASSLGGGQYGYTF
TRBJ1-2	.	TRBV25-1	.	TGTGCCAGCAGTGACTCCCGAGTTTTAGTATCGCAGGGCTACACCTTC	CASSDSRVLVSQGYTF
TRBJ2-7	.	TRBV14	.	TGTGCCAGCAGCCAGGGCGCATCTTACGAGCAGTACTTC	CASSQGASYEQYF
TRBJ1-1	.	TRBV6-6	.	TGTGCCAGCAGCCTAAGGGGGGTGGGCATGAACACTGAAGCTTTCTTT	CASSLRGVGMNTEAFF
TRBJ1-2	TRBD1	TRBV28	.	TGTGCCGCGGTCCCCCGCGGGGACAGGGGGGACGGCTATGGCTACACCTTC	CAAVPRGDRGDGYGYTF
TRBJ2-7	.	TRBV10-3	.	TGTGCCATCAGTGAGGAGAATTCCTACGAGCAGTACTTC	CAISEENSYEQYF
TRBJ2-1	.	TRBV5-4	.	TGTGCCAGCAGTCCCGCCCTGACGGGTGAGCAGTTCTTC	CASSPALTGEQFF
TRBJ2-1	TRBD2	TRBV11-2	.	TGTGCCAGCAGACTAGCGGGAGTCAACAATGAGCAGTTCTTC	CASRLAGVNNEQFF
TRBJ1-2	TRBD1	TRBV5-1	once	TGCGCCAGCAGGGTACAGGGGGCTTTTAACTATGGCTACACCTTC	CASRVQGAFNYGYTF